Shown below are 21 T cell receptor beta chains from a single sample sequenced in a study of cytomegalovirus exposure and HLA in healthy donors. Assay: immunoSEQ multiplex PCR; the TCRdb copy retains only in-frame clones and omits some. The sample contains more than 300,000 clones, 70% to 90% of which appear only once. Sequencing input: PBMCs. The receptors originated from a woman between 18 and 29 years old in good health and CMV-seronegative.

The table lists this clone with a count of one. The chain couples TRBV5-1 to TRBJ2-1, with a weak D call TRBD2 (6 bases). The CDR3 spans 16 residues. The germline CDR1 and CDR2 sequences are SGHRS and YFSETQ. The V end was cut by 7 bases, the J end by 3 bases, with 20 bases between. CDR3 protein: CASQEGAGPLYNEQFF. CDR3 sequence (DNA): TGCGCCAGCCAGGAGGGCGCCGGCCCCCTCTACAATGAGCAGTTCTTC. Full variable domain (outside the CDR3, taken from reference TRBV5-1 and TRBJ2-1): KAGVTQTPRYLIKTRGQQVTLSCSPISGHRSVSWYQQTPGQGLQFLFEYFSETQRNKGNFPGRFSGRQFSNSRSEMNVSTLELGDSALYLCASQEGAGPLYNEQFFGPGTRLTVL.

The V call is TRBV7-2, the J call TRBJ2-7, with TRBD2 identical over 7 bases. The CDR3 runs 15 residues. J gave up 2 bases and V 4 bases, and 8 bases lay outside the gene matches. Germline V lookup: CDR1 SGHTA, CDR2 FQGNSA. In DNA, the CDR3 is TGTGCCAGCAGCTCCCACCCCGGACTAGCCTACGAGCAGTACTTC. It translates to CASSSHPGLAYEQYF. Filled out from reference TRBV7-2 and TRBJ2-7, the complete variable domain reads GAGVSQSPSNKVTEKGKDVELRCDPISGHTALYWYRQSLGQGLEFLIYFQGNSAPDKSGLPSDRFSAERTGGSVSTLTIQRTQQEDSAVYLCASSSHPGLAYEQYFGPGTRLTVT.

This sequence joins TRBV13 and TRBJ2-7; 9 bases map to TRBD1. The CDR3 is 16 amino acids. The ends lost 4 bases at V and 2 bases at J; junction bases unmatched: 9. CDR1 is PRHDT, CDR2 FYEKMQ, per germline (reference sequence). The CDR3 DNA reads TGTGCCAGCAGCTCTCACCGGGACAGGGAGGCCTACGAGCAGTACTTC. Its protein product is CASSSHRDREAYEQYF. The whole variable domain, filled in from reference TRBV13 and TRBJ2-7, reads AAGVIQSPRHLIKEKRETATLKCYPIPRHDTVYWYQQGPGQDPQFLISFYEKMQSDKGSIPDRFSAQQFSDYHSELNMSSLELGDSALYFCASSSHRDREAYEQYFGPGTRLTVT.

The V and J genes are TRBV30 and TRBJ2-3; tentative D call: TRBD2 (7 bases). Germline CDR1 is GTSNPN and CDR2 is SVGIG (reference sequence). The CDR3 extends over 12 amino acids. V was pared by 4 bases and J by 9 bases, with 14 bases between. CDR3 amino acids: CAWKGDGGTQYF. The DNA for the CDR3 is TGTGCCTGGAAGGGGGACGGGGGGACGCAGTATTTT. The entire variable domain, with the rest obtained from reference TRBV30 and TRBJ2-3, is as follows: SQTIHQWPATLVQPVGSPLSLECTVEGTSNPNLYWYRQAAGRGLQLLFYSVGIGQISSEVPQNLSASRPQDRQFILSSKKLLLSDSGFYLCAWKGDGGTQYFGPGTRLTVL.

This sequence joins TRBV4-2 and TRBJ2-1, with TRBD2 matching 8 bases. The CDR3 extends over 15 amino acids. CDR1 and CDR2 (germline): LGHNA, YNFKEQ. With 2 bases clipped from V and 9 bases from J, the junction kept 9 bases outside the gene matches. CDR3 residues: CASSQSSGKAGEQFF. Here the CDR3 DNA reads TGTGCCAGCAGCCAAAGTAGCGGGAAGGCAGGTGAGCAGTTCTTC.

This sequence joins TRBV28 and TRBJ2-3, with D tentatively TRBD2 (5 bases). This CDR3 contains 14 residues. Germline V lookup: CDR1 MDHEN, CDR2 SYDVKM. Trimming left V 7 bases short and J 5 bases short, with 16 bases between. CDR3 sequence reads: CASMVPRGIDTQYF. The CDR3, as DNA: TGTGCCAGCATGGTACCCCGAGGGATAGATACGCAGTATTTT.

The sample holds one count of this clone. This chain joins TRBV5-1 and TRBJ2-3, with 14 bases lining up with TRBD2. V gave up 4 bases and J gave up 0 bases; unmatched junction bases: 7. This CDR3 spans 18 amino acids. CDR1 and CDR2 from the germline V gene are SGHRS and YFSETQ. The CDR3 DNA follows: TGCGCCAGCAGCCAGTCCGGGACTAGCGGGAGCAGCACAGATACGCAGTATTTT. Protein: CASSQSGTSGSSTDTQYF.

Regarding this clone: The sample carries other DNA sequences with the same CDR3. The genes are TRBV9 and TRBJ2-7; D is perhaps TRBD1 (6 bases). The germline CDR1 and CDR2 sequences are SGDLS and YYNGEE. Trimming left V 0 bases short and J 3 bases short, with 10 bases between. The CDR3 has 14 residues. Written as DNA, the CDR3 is TGTGCCAGCAGCGTAGGGGGGCAGGACTACGAGCAGTACTTC. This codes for CASSVGGQDYEQYF.

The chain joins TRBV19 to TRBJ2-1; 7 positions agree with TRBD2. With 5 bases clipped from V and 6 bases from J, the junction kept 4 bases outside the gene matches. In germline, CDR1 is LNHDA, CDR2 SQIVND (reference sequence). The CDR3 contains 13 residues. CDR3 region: CASSSGLLNEQFF. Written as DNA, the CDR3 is TGTGCCAGTAGTTCGGGACTACTCAATGAGCAGTTCTTC.

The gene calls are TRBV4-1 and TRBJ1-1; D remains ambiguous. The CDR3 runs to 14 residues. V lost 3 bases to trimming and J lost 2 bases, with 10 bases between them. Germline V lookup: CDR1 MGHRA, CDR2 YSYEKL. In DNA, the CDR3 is TGCGCCAGCAGCCAGGCGAGGGAAAACACTGAAGCTTTCTTT. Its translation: CASSQARENTEAFF.

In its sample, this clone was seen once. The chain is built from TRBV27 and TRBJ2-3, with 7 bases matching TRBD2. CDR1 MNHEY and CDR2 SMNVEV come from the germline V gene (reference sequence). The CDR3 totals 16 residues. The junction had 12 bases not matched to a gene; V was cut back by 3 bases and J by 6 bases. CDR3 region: CASSFVLASGGDTQYF. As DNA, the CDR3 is TGTGCCAGCAGTTTCGTTTTGGCTAGCGGAGGGGATACGCAGTATTTT.

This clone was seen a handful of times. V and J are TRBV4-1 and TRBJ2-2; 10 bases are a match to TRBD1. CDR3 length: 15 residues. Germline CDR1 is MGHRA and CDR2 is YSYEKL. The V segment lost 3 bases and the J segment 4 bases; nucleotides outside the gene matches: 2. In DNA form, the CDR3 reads TGCGCCAGCAGCCAGGACAGGGGGACCACCGGGGAGCTGTTTTTT. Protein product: CASSQDRGTTGELFF.

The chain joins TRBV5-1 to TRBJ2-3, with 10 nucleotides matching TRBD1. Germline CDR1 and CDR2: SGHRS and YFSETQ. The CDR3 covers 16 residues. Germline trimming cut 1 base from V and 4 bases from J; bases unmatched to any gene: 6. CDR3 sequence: CASSLTRDRGPDTQYF. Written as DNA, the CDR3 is TGCGCCAGCAGCTTGACCCGGGACAGGGGTCCAGATACGCAGTATTTT.

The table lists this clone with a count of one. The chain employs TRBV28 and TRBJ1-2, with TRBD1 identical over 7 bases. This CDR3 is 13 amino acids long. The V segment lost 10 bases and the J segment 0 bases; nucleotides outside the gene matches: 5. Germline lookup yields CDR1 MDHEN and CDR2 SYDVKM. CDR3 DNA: TGTGCCACCAACCAGGGGGCTAACTATGGCTACACCTTC. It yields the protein CATNQGANYGYTF.

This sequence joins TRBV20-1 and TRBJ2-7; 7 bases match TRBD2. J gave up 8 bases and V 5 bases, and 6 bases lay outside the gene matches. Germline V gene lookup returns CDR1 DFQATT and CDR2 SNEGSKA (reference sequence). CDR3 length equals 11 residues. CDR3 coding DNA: TGCAGTGCTCCCAGGCGGGAGAAGCAGTACTTC. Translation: CSAPRREKQYF.

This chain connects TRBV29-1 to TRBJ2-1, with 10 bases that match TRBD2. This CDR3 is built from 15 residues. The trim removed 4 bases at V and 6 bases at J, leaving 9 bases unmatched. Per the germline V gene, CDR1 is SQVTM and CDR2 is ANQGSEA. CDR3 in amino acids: CSVAAGLAKGNEQFF. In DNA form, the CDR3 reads TGCAGCGTTGCGGCGGGACTAGCGAAGGGCAATGAGCAGTTCTTC.

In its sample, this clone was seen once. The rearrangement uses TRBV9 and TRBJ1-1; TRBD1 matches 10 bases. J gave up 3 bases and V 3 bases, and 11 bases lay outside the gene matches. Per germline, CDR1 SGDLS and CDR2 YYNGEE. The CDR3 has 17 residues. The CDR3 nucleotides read TGTGCCAGCAGCGAGAGGGGTGGACAGGGGGGATACACTGAAGCTTTCTTT. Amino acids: CASSERGGQGGYTEAFF. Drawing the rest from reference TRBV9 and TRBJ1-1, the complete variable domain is DSGVTQTPKHLITATGQRVTLRCSPRSGDLSVYWYQQSLDQGLQFLIQYYNGEERAKGNILERFSAQQFPDLHSELNLSSLELGDSALYFCASSERGGQGGYTEAFFGQGTRLTVV.

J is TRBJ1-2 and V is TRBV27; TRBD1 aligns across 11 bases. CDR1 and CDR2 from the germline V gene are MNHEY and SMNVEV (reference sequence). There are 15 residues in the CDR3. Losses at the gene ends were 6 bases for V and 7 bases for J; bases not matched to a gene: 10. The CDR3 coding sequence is TGTGCCAGCAGAGATATAGGACAGGGGGCGGGTGGCTACACCTTC. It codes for CASRDIGQGAGGYTF.

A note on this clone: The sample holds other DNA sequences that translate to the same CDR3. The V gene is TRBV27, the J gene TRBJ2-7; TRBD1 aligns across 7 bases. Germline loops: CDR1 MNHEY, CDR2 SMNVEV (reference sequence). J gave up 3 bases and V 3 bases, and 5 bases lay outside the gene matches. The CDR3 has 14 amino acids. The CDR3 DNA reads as TGTGCCAGCAGTTTCTCCGGGACAGACTACGAGCAGTACTTC. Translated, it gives CASSFSGTDYEQYF.

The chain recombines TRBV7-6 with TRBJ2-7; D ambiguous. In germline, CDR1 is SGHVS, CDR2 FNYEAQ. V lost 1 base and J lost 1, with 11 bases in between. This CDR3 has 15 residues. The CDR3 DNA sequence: TGTGCCAGCAGCTTAGTGGCAGGCCCATCCTACGAGCAGTACTTC. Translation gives CASSLVAGPSYEQYF. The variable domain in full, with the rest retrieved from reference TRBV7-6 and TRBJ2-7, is GAGVSQSPRYKVTKRGQDVALRCDPISGHVSLYWYRQALGQGPEFLTYFNYEAQQDKSGLPNDRFSAERPEGSISTLTIQRTEQRDSAMYRCASSLVAGPSYEQYFGPGTRLTVT.

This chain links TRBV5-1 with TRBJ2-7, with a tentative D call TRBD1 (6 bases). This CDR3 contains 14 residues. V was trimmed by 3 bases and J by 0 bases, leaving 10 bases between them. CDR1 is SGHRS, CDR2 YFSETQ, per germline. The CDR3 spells CASSSTGASYEQYF. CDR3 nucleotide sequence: TGCGCCAGCAGCTCGACAGGAGCCTCCTACGAGCAGTACTTC.